The 12 T cell receptor beta chains below come from one sample, sequenced in a study of CD8+ T cells in alopecia areata. Treatment described: oral pan-JAK inhibitor, 5-10 mg twice daily. RNA was isolated and reverse transcribed to cDNA, the sequencing template. Profiled with immunoSEQ multiplex PCR; TCRdb holds only in-frame clones, not every one. The profile covers about 210,000 clones, with over 60% appearing a single time and 0.95% to 1.5% taken by the ten largest. The source material was CD4+ T cells sorted from blood, sampled at week 44, from a patient treated with tofacitinib. These receptors were obtained from a human donor with alopecia areata.

The rearrangement links TRBV6-1 to TRBJ1-1; 7 positions agree with TRBD1. Germline V gene sequence: CDR1 MNHNS, CDR2 SASEGT. Trimming cost V 2 bases and J 4 bases; bases outside gene matches: 1. The CDR3 totals 13 residues. This CDR3 is CASSESGGTEAFF. As DNA, the CDR3 is TGTGCCAGCAGTGAATCAGGGGGCACTGAAGCTTTCTTT.

With respect to this clone: Other DNA sequences in this specimen translate into the identical CDR3. V and J are TRBV2 and TRBJ2-2; D is possibly TRBD1 (5 bases). This CDR3 is 13 amino acids long. The germline V gene encodes CDR1 SNHLY and CDR2 FYNNEI. V was pared by 4 bases and J by 4 bases, with 7 bases between. As DNA, the CDR3 is TGTGCCAGCAGTGTCCAGGGCACCGGGGAGCTGTTTTTT. Translating gives CASSVQGTGELFF. The whole variable domain, filled in from reference TRBV2 and TRBJ2-2, reads EPEVTQTPSHQVTQMGQEVILRCVPISNHLYFYWYRQILGQKVEFLVSFYNNEISEKSEIFDDQFSVERPDGSNFTLKIRSTKLEDSAMYFCASSVQGTGELFFGEGSRLTVL.

The V call is TRBV4-3, the J call TRBJ2-7; TRBD1 agrees at 8 bases. Looked up from germline, CDR1 is LGHNA and CDR2 is YSLEER. The CDR3 length is 16 residues. V shed 3 bases and J 3 bases; nucleotides not matched to a gene: 10. The CDR3 coding sequence is TGCGCCAGCAGCCATTCGACCGGGACAGGCATCTACGAGCAGTACTTC. It translates to CASSHSTGTGIYEQYF.

The chain uses TRBV7-2 and TRBJ2-5; D is perhaps TRBD1 (5 bases). CDR1 is SGHTA, CDR2 FQGNSA, per germline. The CDR3 covers 14 residues. V was pared by 5 bases and J by 5 bases, with 15 bases between. DNA for the CDR3: TGTGCCAGCAGCCCCCAGGGCCTCGGGGAGACCCAGTACTTC. It yields the protein CASSPQGLGETQYF.

J is TRBJ2-1 and V is TRBV14; D gene unclear. This CDR3 contains 15 residues. Germline-derived CDR1 and CDR2 are SGHDN and FVKESK. Trimming shortened V by 0 bases and J by 4 bases, and 10 bases separated the two germline ends. The CDR3 DNA reads as TGTGCCAGCAGCCAAGATGTGTCCAGATACAATGAGCAGTTCTTC. It specifies CASSQDVSRYNEQFF.

The rearrangement joins TRBV5-4 to TRBJ2-5, with a possible D match to TRBD2 (6 bases). CDR3 length: 17 residues. Germline V gene data show CDR1 as SGHNT and CDR2 as YYREEE (reference sequence). V dropped 0 bases and J dropped 0 bases, with 15 bases sitting between them. The CDR3 bases are TGTGCCAGCAGCTTGGCCCTCTCGGGGGACCACCAAGAGACCCAGTACTTC. This encodes CASSLALSGDHQETQYF.

This clone was picked up a small number of times. The CDR3 here is CASSSEEREKLFF. In nucleotides, the CDR3 is TGTGCCAGCTCATCCGAAGAGAGGGAAAAACTGTTTTTT. The chain uses TRBV18 and TRBJ1-4; unclear D gene. The V end lost 5 bases, the J end lost 8 bases, and 12 bases lay between the germline ends. The CDR3 extends over 13 amino acids. CDR1 KGHSH and CDR2 LQKENI come from the germline V gene. Full variable domain (rest looked up from reference TRBV18 and TRBJ1-4): NAGVMQNPRHLVRRRGQEARLRCSPMKGHSHVYWYRQLPEEGLKFMVYLQKENIIDESGMPKERFSAEFPKEGPSILRIQQVVRGDSAAYFCASSSEEREKLFFGSGTQLSVL.

V is TRBV5-1 and J is TRBJ2-3; D may be TRBD2 (6 bases). The CDR3 has 16 amino acids. V lost 3 bases and J 0 bases, leaving 14 bases between the germline ends. The germline gives CDR1 SGHRS, CDR2 YFSETQ. CDR3 bases: TGCGCCAGCAGCTCAGGATTTGGGGGGAGCACAGATACGCAGTATTTT. Translated: CASSSGFGGSTDTQYF.

The V gene is TRBV20-1, the J gene TRBJ1-2, with D hard to call. This CDR3 contains 11 residues. Germline V lookup: CDR1 DFQATT, CDR2 SNEGSKA (reference sequence). Trimming stripped 5 bases from V and 6 bases from J, with 10 bases between. The CDR3 region is CSALDINGYTF. DNA of the CDR3: TGCAGTGCTTTAGACATAAATGGCTACACCTTC.

The V call is TRBV4-1, the J call TRBJ1-2; D unresolved. The V end was cut by 0 bases, the J end by 6 bases, with 11 bases between. Per germline, CDR1 MGHRA and CDR2 YSYEKL. The CDR3 extends over 14 amino acids. DNA of the CDR3: TGCGCCAGCAGCCAAGAAGTCACCTCGGATGGCTACACCTTC. This sequence encodes CASSQEVTSDGYTF.

The rearrangement links TRBV10-1 to TRBJ2-7, with D unclear. The CDR3 covers 13 residues. The V gene's germline CDR1 is WNHNN and CDR2 SYGVQD (reference sequence). Trimming pared 5 bases from V and 0 bases from J, leaving 8 bases between. CDR3 in amino acids: CASSQASSYEQYF. In DNA, the CDR3 is TGCGCCAGCAGTCAGGCGTCCTCCTACGAGCAGTACTTC.

This clone was detected a few times. The rearrangement joins TRBV19 to TRBJ1-5, with D unclear. The V and J ends lost 3 bases and 6 bases respectively, with 15 bases between them. CDR1 is LNHDA, CDR2 SQIVND, per germline (reference sequence). This CDR3 is 15 amino acids long. In DNA form, the CDR3 reads TGTGCCAGTAGTATCTCTGCTTCGATGGGTCAGCCCCAGCATTTT. Its protein product is CASSISASMGQPQHF.